This passage covers 8 T cell receptor beta chains from one sample sequenced in a study of regulatory and conventional T cells in RAG deficiency. Genomic DNA came from blood conventional CD4+ T cells gated CD25-low CD127-high. The method was immunoSEQ multiplex PCR; TCRdb's version includes in-frame clones alone and lacks a portion of them. The top ten hold about 0.4% of the sample, which has 25,000 to 35,000 clones, 90% to 96% seen once. These data were also filed under a second study, of regulatory T cells. According to that study: Primers: 52 TRBV forward and 13 TRBJ reverse.

The sample taken for sequencing was CD25- CD4+ T cells sorted from blood. These receptors were obtained from a human donor in good health.

This chain joins TRBV7-2 and TRBJ2-7; no firm D call. V was pared by 1 base and J by 1 base, with 5 bases between. The CDR3 loop spans 13 amino acids. The germline gives CDR1 SGHTA, CDR2 FQGNSA. CDR3 amino acids: CASSLGRSYEQYF. In nucleotides, the CDR3 is TGTGCCAGCAGCTTAGGCAGATCCTACGAGCAGTACTTC.

V usage is TRBV6-1 and J usage is TRBJ1-2; the match to TRBD1 covers 9 bases. The germline V gene encodes CDR1 MNHNS and CDR2 SASEGT. J was trimmed by 9 bases and V by 3 bases; bases with no gene match: 5. The CDR3 contains 13 residues. The CDR3 nucleotides read TGTGCCAGCAGTGACGGGACAGGGCAGAGCTACACCTTC. Protein sequence: CASSDGTGQSYTF.

The V and J genes are TRBV11-1 and TRBJ1-2, with 8 bases lining up with TRBD1. CDR1 and CDR2 from the germline V gene are SGHAT and FQDESV (reference sequence). The CDR3 runs to 15 residues. V gave up 5 bases and J gave up 4 bases; unmatched junction bases: 9. CDR3 coding DNA: TGTGCCAGCAGCCCAGGACAGGGCTTCCCCTATGGCTACACCTTC. Protein sequence: CASSPGQGFPYGYTF. Full variable domain (outside the CDR3, taken from reference TRBV11-1 and TRBJ1-2): EAEVAQSPRYKITEKSQAVAFWCDPISGHATLYWYRQILGQGPELLVQFQDESVVDDSQLPKDRFSAERLKGVDSTLKIQPAELGDSAMYLCASSPGQGFPYGYTFGSGTRLTVV.

V gene TRBV18 combines with J gene TRBJ2-3, with 7 bases identical to TRBD1. The V gene's germline CDR1 is KGHSH and CDR2 LQKENI. Trimming at V came to 0 bases and at J to 1 base, leaving 7 bases not matched to a gene. The CDR3 consists of 17 residues. CDR3 nucleotides: TGTGCCAGCTCACCACCGACAGGGAAGGAGGGCACAGATACGCAGTATTTT. Translation: CASSPPTGKEGTDTQYF.

The CDR3 nucleotides read TGTGCCATCAGAGGGACAGGGATCACTGAAGCTTTCTTT. Translated: CAIRGTGITEAFF. The V and J genes are TRBV10-3 and TRBJ1-1, with TRBD1 identical over 9 bases. Trimming cost V 6 bases and J 4 bases; bases outside gene matches: 3. CDR1 is ENHRY, CDR2 SYGVKD, per germline. This CDR3 comprises 13 residues.

The DNA of the CDR3 is TGTGCCAGTAGTTCCTATGGGACAGCCAGCCAAGAGACCCAGTACTTC. This codes for CASSSYGTASQETQYF. The chain links TRBV19 to TRBJ2-5; 7 bases line up with TRBD1. This CDR3 region has 16 residues. J gave up 1 base and V 5 bases, and 10 bases lay outside the gene matches. Germline assignment: CDR1 LNHDA and CDR2 SQIVND (reference sequence).

The gene calls are TRBV5-6 and TRBJ1-3; D ambiguous. The germline V gene encodes CDR1 SGHDT and CDR2 YYEEEE. V gave up 3 bases and J gave up 0 bases, with 16 bases separating them. This CDR3 spans 17 amino acids. Here the CDR3 reads CASSWGTADYSGNTIYF. In nucleotides, the CDR3 is TGTGCCAGCAGCTGGGGTACTGCGGACTACTCTGGAAACACCATATATTTT.

The chain couples TRBV6-6 to TRBJ2-7; 8 nucleotides match TRBD1. J gave up 1 base and V 5 bases, and 7 bases lay outside the gene matches. The germline CDR1 and CDR2 sequences are MNHNY and SVGAGI (reference sequence). The CDR3 runs to 15 residues. CDR3 amino acids: CASSGSTGASYEQYF. The CDR3 DNA sequence: TGTGCCAGCAGTGGATCGACAGGGGCATCCTACGAGCAGTACTTC.